This entry lists 27 T cell receptor beta chains sequenced from one sample in a study of siplizumab effects on memory and regulatory T cells. Assay: immunoSEQ multiplex PCR; the TCRdb copy retains only in-frame clones and omits some. The data contain roughly 26,000 clones, 84% of them singletons. The sample was memory CD4+ T cells sorted from blood. All receptors derive from a human donor in good health.

The chain is built from TRBV7-6 and TRBJ2-1, with a possible D match to TRBD1 (5 bases). Germline CDR1 and CDR2: SGHVS and FNYEAQ. V lost 5 bases to trimming and J lost 3 bases, with 8 bases between them. The CDR3 sequence is 13 residues long. The CDR3 bases are TGTGCCAGCAGCCAGACAGACTACAATGAGCAGTTCTTC. This sequence encodes CASSQTDYNEQFF. The complete variable domain, with remaining parts taken from reference TRBV7-6 and TRBJ2-1, reads GAGVSQSPRYKVTKRGQDVALRCDPISGHVSLYWYRQALGQGPEFLTYFNYEAQQDKSGLPNDRFSAERPEGSISTLTIQRTEQRDSAMYRCASSQTDYNEQFFGPGTRLTVL.

The V and J genes are TRBV7-9 and TRBJ2-5, with a possible D match to TRBD1 (6 bases). This CDR3 is built from 14 residues. V lost 1 base and J 4 bases, leaving 10 bases between the germline ends. CDR1 and CDR2 (germline): SEHNR, FQNEAQ (reference sequence). The CDR3 here is CASSLGAGVETQYF. As DNA, the CDR3 is TGTGCCAGCAGCTTAGGGGCAGGGGTAGAGACCCAGTACTTC.

The chain joins TRBV5-4 to TRBJ2-7; TRBD2 aligns across 7 bases. CDR1 is SGHNT and CDR2 is YYREEE in the germline V gene (reference sequence). With 2 bases clipped from V and 10 bases from J, the junction kept 6 bases outside the gene matches. The CDR3 spans 12 residues. DNA for the CDR3: TGTGCCAGCAGCTTAGCGGGGCTCGATCAGTACTTC. Residues: CASSLAGLDQYF.

This chain joins TRBV29-1 and TRBJ1-2; D not resolved. The germline V and J ends were trimmed by 6 bases and 4 bases, with 18 bases remaining between them. In germline, CDR1 is SQVTM, CDR2 ANQGSEA. The CDR3 extends over 14 amino acids. CDR3 DNA sequence: TGCAGCGTGGGGATGTCCTCAGCGGGCTATGGCTACACCTTC. Its translation is CSVGMSSAGYGYTF.

V usage is TRBV7-2 and J usage is TRBJ2-3; no firm D call. V was trimmed by 5 bases and J by 4 bases, leaving 16 bases between them. This CDR3 contains 15 residues. CDR1 and CDR2 from the germline V gene are SGHTA and FQGNSA. In nucleotides, the CDR3 is TGTGCCAGCAGCAGGCCGGGCGCACCTTCAGATACGCAGTATTTT. Amino acids: CASSRPGAPSDTQYF.

V usage is TRBV28 and J usage is TRBJ1-2; a possible D gene is TRBD1 (5 bases). Trimming left V 7 bases short and J 6 bases short, with 15 bases between. The length of the CDR3 is 13 residues. The germline V gene encodes CDR1 MDHEN and CDR2 SYDVKM. CDR3 nucleotide sequence: TGTGCCAGCACCCCCCAGGGTAGGGATGGCTACACCTTC. Translating it yields CASTPQGRDGYTF.

As concerns this clone: One end of the junction is discordant with germline, which a read error may explain. The rearrangement uses TRBV7-3 and TRBJ2-7, with D possibly called TRBD1 or TRBD2 (6 bases each). This CDR3 comprises 15 residues. Germline lookup yields CDR1 SGHTA and CDR2 FQGTGA. CDR3 nucleotide sequence: TGTGCCAGCAGCTCACCGACTCTAAGGGGGGCGAAGCAGCACTTC. Protein sequence: CASSSPTLRGAKQHF.

The V call is TRBV4-1, the J call TRBJ1-1, with TRBD1 as a possible D gene (5 bases). Germline assignment: CDR1 MGHRA and CDR2 YSYEKL. Trimming took 3 bases from V and 4 from J, leaving 9 bases between them. The CDR3 totals 13 residues. DNA of the CDR3: TGCGCCAGCAGCCATTCAGGGCCCACTGAAGCTTTCTTT. Protein: CASSHSGPTEAFF.

V and J are TRBV5-1 and TRBJ2-3, with 8 bases identical to TRBD1. Germline V gene lookup returns CDR1 SGHRS and CDR2 YFSETQ. The CDR3 loop spans 15 amino acids. The V and J ends lost 4 bases and 0 bases, in that order; junction bases with no gene match: 4. As DNA, the CDR3 is TGCGCCAGCAGCAAGACAGGGGATAGCACAGATACGCAGTATTTT. It encodes CASSKTGDSTDTQYF. The full variable domain, its missing parts supplied by reference TRBV5-1 and TRBJ2-3, is KAGVTQTPRYLIKTRGQQVTLSCSPISGHRSVSWYQQTPGQGLQFLFEYFSETQRNKGNFPGRFSGRQFSNSRSEMNVSTLELGDSALYLCASSKTGDSTDTQYFGPGTRLTVL.

This chain joins TRBV7-9 and TRBJ2-7, with 8 bases identical to TRBD2. The CDR3 contains 14 residues. CDR1 and CDR2 (germline): SEHNR, FQNEAQ (reference sequence). V was clipped by 3 bases and J by 5 bases; unmatched bases: 6. The CDR3 DNA reads TGTGCCAGCAGCTTCAGCGGGAGAAATCACGAGCAGTACTTC. It codes for CASSFSGRNHEQYF.

The chain links TRBV5-4 to TRBJ1-1; D call uncertain. CDR1 and CDR2 (germline): SGHNT, YYREEE (reference sequence). This CDR3 contains 14 residues. V was pared by 1 base and J by 1 base, with 8 bases between. CDR3 DNA sequence: TGTGCCAGCAGCTTGTCTCGAGAGAACACTGAAGCTTTCTTT. It encodes CASSLSRENTEAFF.

The V call is TRBV19, the J call TRBJ2-3; no firm D call. This CDR3 comprises 13 residues. The germline V and J ends were trimmed by 9 bases and 0 bases, with 10 bases remaining between them. Germline V CDR1 and CDR2: LNHDA, SQIVND (reference sequence). The CDR3 region has the DNA TGTGCCAGCCGGAGCTCTAGCACAGATACGCAGTATTTT. This translates into CASRSSSTDTQYF.

The rearrangement joins TRBV4-1 to TRBJ2-2; TRBD2 agrees at 14 bases. Germline CDR1 MGHRA, CDR2 YSYEKL. The length of the CDR3 is 16 residues. After removal of 4 bases from V and 4 bases from J, the junction contained 2 bases not matched to a gene. CDR3 sequence (DNA): TGCGCCAGCAGCCCGACTAGCGGGGGGGGCACCGGGGAGCTGTTTTTT. This encodes CASSPTSGGGTGELFF.

This chain joins TRBV28 and TRBJ2-4; D is possibly TRBD2 (6 bases). CDR3 length: 14 amino acids. V lost 7 bases, J lost 8 bases, and 18 bases lay in between. CDR1 and CDR2 (germline): MDHEN, SYDVKM. CDR3 bases: TGTGCCAGCATCCCCGGCGGGGCCAGGGACATTCAGTACTTC. It yields the protein CASIPGGARDIQYF.

This clone has only one observation. The chain recombines TRBV5-1 with TRBJ2-2; D gene uncertain. The CDR3 length is 14 residues. V lost 0 bases, J lost 7 bases, and 10 bases lay in between. Germline CDR1 is SGHRS and CDR2 is YFSETQ. The DNA of the CDR3 is TGCGCCAGCAGCTTGGCACCCGAAGGCGGGGAGCTGTTTTTT. Its protein product is CASSLAPEGGELFF. Full variable domain (remainder filled in from reference TRBV5-1 and TRBJ2-2): KAGVTQTPRYLIKTRGQQVTLSCSPISGHRSVSWYQQTPGQGLQFLFEYFSETQRNKGNFPGRFSGRQFSNSRSEMNVSTLELGDSALYLCASSLAPEGGELFFGEGSRLTVL.

This clone was observed a handful of times. The chain recombines TRBV28 with TRBJ2-1; no definite D call. Per the germline V gene, CDR1 is MDHEN and CDR2 is SYDVKM. Trimming left V 7 bases short and J 15 bases short, with 19 bases between. The CDR3 runs 12 residues. The CDR3 coding sequence is TGTGCCAGCACCCCCCCCATCGGTAAGGGGTTCTTC. It translates to CASTPPIGKGFF.

This chain uses TRBV7-8 with TRBJ2-7; 8 positions agree with TRBD2. CDR3 length equals 17 residues. The junction had 14 bases not matched to a gene; V was cut back by 1 base and J by 6 bases. In germline, CDR1 is SGHVS, CDR2 FQNEAQ. The CDR3 DNA sequence: TGTGCCAGCAGCTTAGTCGGGCCGGCGGGAGGTACCCTCGAGCAGTACTTC. It codes for CASSLVGPAGGTLEQYF.

The sample holds a few counts of this clone. The V gene is TRBV6-5, the J gene TRBJ1-1; D gene ambiguous. The CDR3 sequence is 11 residues long. Per germline, CDR1 MNHEY and CDR2 SVGAGI. V was pared by 3 bases and J by 11 bases, with 10 bases between. CDR3 nucleotide sequence: TGTGCCAGCAGTTATAATGGTGGGGCTTTCTTT. Its translation is CASSYNGGAFF.

The J gene is TRBJ2-7, the V gene TRBV25-1; TRBD1 matches 9 bases. CDR1 is MGHDK, CDR2 SYGVNS, per germline. CDR3 length: 15 residues. Trimming took 3 bases from V and 3 from J; bases not matched to a gene: 6. CDR3 in DNA: TGTGCCAGCAGTGAGCCCGGACAGGGGATCTACGAGCAGTACTTC. It specifies CASSEPGQGIYEQYF.

The rearrangement joins TRBV10-2 to TRBJ2-5; TRBD2 matches 12 bases. The V gene's germline CDR1 is WSHSY and CDR2 SAAADI. The J segment lost 5 bases and the V segment lost 4 bases, leaving 2 bases of the junction unmatched. There are 14 residues in the CDR3. DNA for the CDR3: TGCGCCAGCAGTGCTAGCGGGAGGGGGGAGACCCAGTACTTC. It specifies CASSASGRGETQYF.

The chain uses TRBV20-1 and TRBJ1-2; no reliable D call. This CDR3 spans 11 amino acids. V gave up 3 bases and J gave up 6 bases, with 8 bases separating them. Germline V gives CDR1 DFQATT, CDR2 SNEGSKA (reference sequence). This chain's CDR3 is CSARARHGYTF. CDR3 nucleotides: TGCAGTGCTAGGGCCAGACATGGCTACACCTTC.

This chain connects TRBV19 to TRBJ2-1; D assignment may be TRBD1 or TRBD2 (6 bases each). CDR3 size: 15 residues. Germline-derived CDR1 and CDR2 are LNHDA and SQIVND (reference sequence). With 2 bases removed from V and 7 bases from J, the gap between germline ends came to 15 bases. In DNA form, the CDR3 reads TGTGCCAGTAGTATATGGGGGGCCCGTGGGAATGAGCAGTTCTTC. Translating gives CASSIWGARGNEQFF. Full variable domain (remainder filled in from reference TRBV19 and TRBJ2-1): DGGITQSPKYLFRKEGQNVTLSCEQNLNHDAMYWYRQDPGQGLRLIYYSQIVNDFQKGDIAEGYSVSREKKESFPLTVTSAQKNPTAFYLCASSIWGARGNEQFFGPGTRLTVL.

The chain carries TRBV28 and TRBJ2-7, with TRBD1 as a possible D gene (6 bases). Looked up from germline, CDR1 is MDHEN and CDR2 is SYDVKM. The CDR3 totals 14 residues. V dropped 5 bases and J dropped 2 bases, with 13 bases sitting between them. The CDR3 sequence: CASSPWDTTYEQYF. Here the CDR3 DNA reads TGTGCCAGCAGTCCCTGGGACACAACCTACGAGCAGTACTTC.

The V gene is TRBV28, the J gene TRBJ1-2, with unresolved D. CDR1 and CDR2 from the germline V gene are MDHEN and SYDVKM. The V gene lost 2 bases and the J gene lost 6 bases, with 13 bases spanning the gap. There are 14 residues in the CDR3. The CDR3 nucleotides read TGTGCCAGCAGTTTAAATACCCGGAGGGATGGCTACACCTTC. As protein: CASSLNTRRDGYTF.

This clone was picked up a small number of times. The genes are TRBV10-1 and TRBJ2-3, with D unclear. Trimming left V 6 bases short and J 2 bases short, with 9 bases between. CDR3 length equals 13 residues. Germline V gives CDR1 WNHNN, CDR2 SYGVQD (reference sequence). Here the CDR3 reads CASRLGPTDTQYF. Here the CDR3 DNA reads TGCGCCAGCAGGCTAGGACCCACAGATACGCAGTATTTT.

The chain employs TRBV11-3 and TRBJ2-5; D is ambiguous. V was trimmed by 3 bases and J by 3 bases, leaving 2 bases between them. The germline gives CDR1 SGHNT, CDR2 YENEEA. There are 11 residues in the CDR3. The CDR3 sequence is CASSFKETQYF. The CDR3, as DNA: TGTGCCAGCAGCTTTAAAGAGACCCAGTACTTC. Using reference TRBV11-3 and TRBJ2-5 for the parts outside the CDR3, the full variable domain is EAGVVQSPRYKIIEKKQPVAFWCNPISGHNTLYWYLQNLGQGPELLIRYENEEAVDDSQLPKDRFSAERLKGVDSTLKIQPAELGDSAVYLCASSFKETQYFGPGTRLLVL.

The J gene is TRBJ2-3, the V gene TRBV4-3; no clear D. The germline V gene encodes CDR1 LGHNA and CDR2 YSLEER. The V end lost 3 bases, the J end lost 4 bases, and 14 bases lay between the germline ends. CDR3 length equals 15 residues. Here the CDR3 DNA reads TGCGCCAGCAGCCATAGTGGAGAAGGAGCAGATACGCAGTATTTT. It codes for CASSHSGEGADTQYF.